Following are 31 T cell receptor beta chains from one sample sequenced in a study of T cell responses to AZD1222 COVID-19 vaccine (dated by TCRdb to the early 2020s). Libraries came from the immunoSEQ multiplex PCR assay. Here the immuneACCESS table is served through TCRdb, limited to in-frame sequences with V and J called. Missing clones are a known gap in these copies; in checked studies unresolved V genes cover under half, and the rest lacks a known reason. Recorded for this sample are some 180,000 clones; just over 90% of them occurred a single time. 1.5% to 2% of the sample belongs to the ten largest clones. This sample's time point label indicates: about 28 days (+/-7) after the second vaccine dose. The sequencing used peripheral blood, collected 28 days after the second AZD1222 dose. The origin of the receptors is an adult who received the AZD1222 COVID-19 vaccine.

The sample holds one count of this clone. The V call is TRBV19, the J call TRBJ1-5; tentatively, D is TRBD1 (5 bases). This CDR3 contains 13 residues. Between the trimmed V and J ends, which lost 7 bases and 2 bases, there was a span of 9 bases. Per germline, CDR1 LNHDA and CDR2 SQIVND (reference sequence). The DNA of the CDR3 is TGTGCCAGTATGAGGGGCGGCAATCAGCCCCAGCATTTT. Its protein product is CASMRGGNQPQHF.

For this clone: A junction end diverges from the germline sequence, so it may reflect a read error. The chain couples TRBV7-7 to TRBJ2-7; 10 bases agree with TRBD1. This CDR3 comprises 16 residues. The germline V gene has CDR1 SSHAT and CDR2 FNYEAQ (reference sequence). CDR3 in amino acids: CASSLAVGTGVDEQYF. The CDR3 coding sequence is TGTGCTAGCAGCTTAGCGGTCGGGACAGGGGTGGATGAGCAGTACTTC.

The chain couples TRBV6-1 to TRBJ1-1; D may be TRBD1 (5 bases). V dropped 1 base and J dropped 6 bases, with 15 bases sitting between them. This CDR3 has 15 residues. The V gene's germline CDR1 is MNHNS and CDR2 SASEGT. The CDR3 region is CASSEGLRGGAEAFF. The CDR3 nucleotides read TGTGCCAGCAGTGAAGGCCTGCGAGGAGGGGCTGAAGCTTTCTTT.

The chain employs TRBV5-6 and TRBJ1-6; the D gene is possibly TRBD1 (5 bases). The V gene's germline CDR1 is SGHDT and CDR2 YYEEEE. CDR3 length: 12 residues. V lost 5 bases, J lost 9 bases, and 9 bases lay in between. The CDR3 DNA is TGTGCCAGCAGGACAGCCCTTTCACCCCTCCACTTT. Residues: CASRTALSPLHF.

The chain joins TRBV10-3 to TRBJ2-7, with D perhaps matching TRBD1 (5 bases). The V gene lost 8 bases and the J gene lost 2 bases, with 16 bases spanning the gap. Per the germline V gene, CDR1 is ENHRY and CDR2 is SYGVKD. This CDR3 is 14 amino acids long. CDR3 nucleotides: TGTGCCATCGGGCCACAGGTGAACCCCTACGAGCAGTACTTC. Translated, it gives CAIGPQVNPYEQYF.

The chain recombines TRBV7-2 with TRBJ1-6, with TRBD1 identical over 7 bases. Germline CDR1 SGHTA, CDR2 FQGNSA. J gave up 5 bases and V 3 bases, and 1 base lay outside the gene matches. This CDR3 region has 14 residues. The CDR3 DNA is TGTGCCAGCAGCTTCGGGACAGATAATTCACCCCTCCACTTT. Translated, it gives CASSFGTDNSPLHF.

The V and J genes are TRBV10-2 and TRBJ1-2; D perhaps matches TRBD1 (6 bases). Germline V gene sequence: CDR1 WSHSY, CDR2 SAAADI. Trimming cost V 4 bases and J 5 bases, with 8 bases left between them. This CDR3 contains 12 residues. This CDR3 reads CASSATGYGYTF. CDR3 coding DNA: TGCGCCAGCAGTGCAACAGGGTATGGCTACACCTTC.

As regards this clone: At one end the junction does not follow the germline gene, possibly because of a read error. The chain uses TRBV27 and TRBJ1-1, with D unclear. The CDR3 totals 15 residues. Germline CDR1 MNHEY, CDR2 SMNVEV (reference sequence). CDR3 DNA sequence: TGTGCCAGCAGCTTATCCCGACTCCTGAACACTGAAGCTTTCTTT. It specifies CASSLSRLLNTEAFF.

The chain recombines TRBV15 with TRBJ2-7; possibly TRBD2 for D (7 bases). Germline CDR1 and CDR2: LNHNV and YYDKDF (reference sequence). The CDR3 spans 14 residues. V lost 0 bases and J 7 bases, leaving 13 bases between the germline ends. CDR3 protein: CATSRDSGGREQYF. In nucleotides, the CDR3 is TGTGCCACCAGCAGAGATTCCGGGGGGCGGGAGCAGTACTTC. Looking up the rest from reference TRBV15 and TRBJ2-7 gives the full variable domain: DAMVIQNPRYQVTQFGKPVTLSCSQTLNHNVMYWYQQKSSQAPKLLFHYYDKDFNNEADTPDNFQSRRPNTSFCFLDIRSPGLGDTAMYLCATSRDSGGREQYFGPGTRLTVT.

The V gene is TRBV5-4, the J gene TRBJ1-2; 7 bases agree with TRBD1. CDR1 and CDR2 (germline): SGHNT, YYREEE (reference sequence). V was clipped by 0 bases and J by 5 bases; unmatched bases: 7. This CDR3 has 15 amino acids. The CDR3 spells CASSLGDSFGYGYTF. In DNA form, the CDR3 reads TGTGCCAGCAGCTTGGGGGACAGTTTTGGGTATGGCTACACCTTC.

The rearrangement uses TRBV29-1 and TRBJ1-5; the match to TRBD1 covers 7 bases. After removal of 4 bases from V and 4 bases from J, the junction contained 7 bases not matched to a gene. The CDR3 is made up of 14 amino acids. Per the germline V gene, CDR1 is SQVTM and CDR2 is ANQGSEA. The CDR3 reads CSVGQGGSNQPQHF. CDR3 DNA sequence: TGCAGCGTTGGGCAGGGGGGGTCGAATCAGCCCCAGCATTTT. Full variable domain (rest looked up from reference TRBV29-1 and TRBJ1-5): SAVISQKPSRDICQRGTSLTIQCQVDSQVTMMFWYRQQPGQSLTLIATANQGSEATYESGFVIDKFPISRPNLTFSTLTVSNMSPEDSSIYLCSVGQGGSNQPQHFGDGTRLSIL.

The V call is TRBV4-2, the J call TRBJ2-5; weak D call: TRBD2 (6 bases). Germline values: CDR1 LGHNA, CDR2 YNFKEQ. Trimming left V 6 bases short and J 5 bases short, with 16 bases between. The CDR3 is 14 amino acids. Written as DNA, the CDR3 is TGTGCCAGCAGTCATAAGACTGGGAGGGAGACCCAGTACTTC. It translates to CASSHKTGRETQYF.

The chain employs TRBV5-1 and TRBJ1-4; TRBD1 matches at 9 bases. The junction had 5 bases not matched to a gene; V was cut back by 4 bases and J by 4 bases. Germline loops: CDR1 SGHRS, CDR2 YFSETQ. CDR3 length: 15 residues. The chain's CDR3 is CASSRRQGDNEKLFF. CDR3 DNA: TGCGCCAGCAGCCGTAGACAGGGGGATAATGAAAAACTGTTTTTT.

The rearrangement links TRBV2 to TRBJ1-3, with 8 bases matching TRBD1. Germline assignment: CDR1 SNHLY and CDR2 FYNNEI. V dropped 7 bases and J dropped 5; count of bases not matched to a gene: 1. The CDR3 totals 12 residues. The CDR3 coding sequence is TGTGCCAGCACAGGGGGCCGAAACACCATATATTTT. This gives the protein CASTGGRNTIYF.

The chain recombines TRBV2 with TRBJ1-1; D is unclear. The CDR3 covers 13 residues. Germline-derived CDR1 and CDR2 are SNHLY and FYNNEI. Deletions cut 5 bases from V and 2 bases from J, with 9 bases between. The CDR3 is CASSLQRNTEAFF. The CDR3 DNA sequence: TGTGCCAGCAGTTTACAGAGAAACACTGAAGCTTTCTTT.

DNA of the CDR3: TGTGCCAGCAGCCAAGTTGGGGATACGCAGTATTTT. It yields the protein CASSQVGDTQYF. V and J are TRBV4-2 and TRBJ2-3; D not resolved. Trimming cost V 1 base and J 6 bases, with 5 bases left between them. Germline V gene lookup returns CDR1 LGHNA and CDR2 YNFKEQ. The CDR3 runs to 12 residues.

This clone was counted a single time. CDR3: CASSYRGQGSEAFF. The CDR3 nucleotides are TGTGCCAGCAGTTACAGGGGCCAAGGCTCTGAAGCTTTCTTT. The genes are TRBV6-5 and TRBJ1-1; tentatively, D is TRBD1 (5 bases). V was clipped by 2 bases and J by 6 bases, with 13 bases between them. This CDR3 is built from 14 residues. Germline values: CDR1 MNHEY, CDR2 SVGAGI.

V and J are TRBV7-2 and TRBJ2-2; D may match TRBD1 or TRBD2 (5 bases each). V was clipped by 2 bases and J by 4 bases, with 14 bases between them. The CDR3 covers 16 residues. The germline V gene encodes CDR1 SGHTA and CDR2 FQGNSA. The CDR3 region is CASSLIGDPSTGELFF. CDR3 DNA sequence: TGTGCCAGCAGCTTAATCGGGGACCCCAGCACCGGGGAGCTGTTTTTT.

This clone was observed a few times. The J gene is TRBJ1-4, the V gene TRBV9; TRBD1 matches 8 bases. The CDR3 is 14 residues long. V was pared by 4 bases and J by 4 bases, with 3 bases of the junction left unmatched. Germline loops: CDR1 SGDLS, CDR2 YYNGEE. CDR3 bases: TGTGCCAGCAGCCCGGGACAGGTTAATGAAAAACTGTTTTTT. Its translation: CASSPGQVNEKLFF. Full variable domain (rest looked up from reference TRBV9 and TRBJ1-4): DSGVTQTPKHLITATGQRVTLRCSPRSGDLSVYWYQQSLDQGLQFLIQYYNGEERAKGNILERFSAQQFPDLHSELNLSSLELGDSALYFCASSPGQVNEKLFFGSGTQLSVL.

This rearrangement joins TRBV18 to TRBJ1-1; possible D gene TRBD1, 5 bases. The CDR3 consists of 14 residues. Germline V gene data show CDR1 as KGHSH and CDR2 as LQKENI. The ends were cut back, 2 bases at V and 6 bases at J, with 13 bases in the middle. The DNA of the CDR3 is TGTGCCAGCTCACCAGAGGTCGGGACGCCTGAAGCTTTCTTT. Translated, it gives CASSPEVGTPEAFF.

This rearrangement joins TRBV6-2 or TRBV6-3 to TRBJ1-4; 9 bases agree with TRBD1. The germline CDR1 and CDR2 sequences are MNHEY and SVGEGT. After removal of 4 bases from V and 4 bases from J, the junction contained 1 base not matched to a gene. CDR3 size: 14 residues. CDR3: CASSSGQGNEKLFF. CDR3 bases: TGTGCCAGCAGTTCGGGACAGGGTAATGAAAAACTGTTTTTT.

The rearrangement joins TRBV7-9 to TRBJ2-1, with 8 bases fitting TRBD2. This CDR3 is built from 13 residues. Germline assignment: CDR1 SEHNR and CDR2 FQNEAQ (reference sequence). Trimming removed 5 bases from V and 9 bases from J; junction bases left unmatched: 6. The CDR3: CASSPIAGSEQFF. The DNA of the CDR3 is TGTGCCAGCAGCCCCATAGCGGGATCTGAGCAGTTCTTC. The full variable domain, in which reference TRBV7-9 and TRBJ2-1 provide the parts outside the CDR3, is DTGVSQNPRHKITKRGQNVTFRCDPISEHNRLYWYRQTLGQGPEFLTYFQNEAQLEKSRLLSDRFSAERPKGSFSTLEIQRTEQGDSAMYLCASSPIAGSEQFFGPGTRLTVL.

This sequence joins TRBV18 and TRBJ1-2, with 8 bases matching TRBD1. In germline, CDR1 is KGHSH, CDR2 LQKENI. Trimming took 9 bases from V and 0 from J; bases not matched to a gene: 12. The CDR3 totals 16 residues. For the CDR3, the DNA is TGTGCCAGTGCAGGACAGGGACTAAAACCTAACTATGGCTACACCTTC. Translating it yields CASAGQGLKPNYGYTF.

The chain recombines TRBV5-1 with TRBJ1-2; D not resolved. This CDR3 comprises 12 residues. The V gene lost 0 bases and the J gene lost 4 bases, with 4 bases spanning the gap. Germline assignment: CDR1 SGHRS and CDR2 YFSETQ. DNA for the CDR3: TGCGCCAGCAGCTTGGTGGGCTATGGCTACACCTTC. It encodes CASSLVGYGYTF.

The chain uses TRBV29-1 and TRBJ1-3; D may be TRBD1 (5 bases). The ends were cut back, 7 bases at V and 0 bases at J, with 10 bases in the middle. This CDR3 contains 13 residues. The germline V gene encodes CDR1 SQVTM and CDR2 ANQGSEA. CDR3 in DNA: TGCAGCGCCGCAGGGATCTCTGGAAACACCATATATTTT. Encoded protein: CSAAGISGNTIYF.

The chain joins TRBV6-6 to TRBJ1-3; tentative D call: TRBD1 (6 bases). The CDR3 has 16 amino acids. Trimming stripped 2 bases from V and 7 bases from J, with 18 bases between. Germline values: CDR1 MNHNY, CDR2 SVGAGI (reference sequence). DNA of the CDR3: TGTGCCAGCAGTTACGCCCCCGTCGTAGGGGGGAACACCATATATTTT. This sequence encodes CASSYAPVVGGNTIYF.

This chain uses TRBV30 with TRBJ1-3, with D tentatively TRBD1 (6 bases). This CDR3 is 11 amino acids long. Trimming removed 4 bases from V and 7 bases from J, with 8 bases in between. CDR1 and CDR2 from the germline V gene are GTSNPN and SVGIG (reference sequence). In DNA, the CDR3 is TGTGCCTGGAAGGGGGGGAACACCATATATTTT. This codes for CAWKGGNTIYF.

V and J are TRBV11-2 and TRBJ1-4; TRBD1 agrees at 11 bases. Germline loops: CDR1 SGHAT, CDR2 FQNNGV. The V and J ends lost 5 bases and 4 bases, in that order; junction bases with no gene match: 9. The CDR3 has 17 amino acids. The CDR3 spells CASSPRDRGGFNEKLFF. Here the CDR3 DNA reads TGTGCCAGCAGCCCCCGGGACAGGGGGGGTTTTAATGAAAAACTGTTTTTT.

The chain is built from TRBV10-1 and TRBJ1-1; D uncertain. Germline values: CDR1 WNHNN, CDR2 SYGVQD (reference sequence). The CDR3 runs to 12 residues. Trimming stripped 3 bases from V and 4 bases from J, with 6 bases between. The CDR3 protein is CASSDKGTEAFF. CDR3 bases: TGCGCCAGCAGTGATAAAGGCACTGAAGCTTTCTTT.

This rearrangement joins TRBV27 to TRBJ1-5; no definite D call. This CDR3 has 13 residues. The ends were cut back, 5 bases at V and 3 bases at J, with 8 bases in the middle. The germline CDR1 and CDR2 sequences are MNHEY and SMNVEV (reference sequence). The CDR3 is CASSPLFNQPQHF. The CDR3 nucleotides read TGTGCCAGCAGTCCTCTCTTCAATCAGCCCCAGCATTTT.

V and J are TRBV11-2 and TRBJ1-5; tentative D call: TRBD1 (6 bases). The V end lost 0 bases, the J end lost 4 bases, and 10 bases lay between the germline ends. Per the germline V gene, CDR1 is SGHAT and CDR2 is FQNNGV. This CDR3 is 15 amino acids long. In nucleotides, the CDR3 is TGTGCCAGCAGCTTAGATCGCCAGGGGAATCAGCCCCAGCATTTT. Its protein product is CASSLDRQGNQPQHF.